This TCR beta chain was profiled in a study of blood T cell repertoires in COVID-19. In the study overall: Italy, Spain and the United States were the sources of the convalescent and acute COVID-19 samples.

In the authors' workflow: Amplification from reference gene primers served as the basis for estimated nucleated cell counts. Clones were sequenced by immunoSEQ multiplex PCR, and TCRdb holds only the in-frame ones, with some missing. V and J calls and clone size are copied from that table; D and trimming were computed from the DNA. Found here are approximately 150,000 clones, 80% of them singletons; the top ten hold around 3.8%. This CDR3 has 14 residues. V lost 0 bases and J lost 4, with 10 bases in between. Germline V gives CDR1 LNHDA, CDR2 SQIVND (reference sequence). The chain couples TRBV19 to TRBJ2-7; the D is unclear. This receptor was obtained from an older man who had recovered from COVID-19. Sequencing was carried out using peripheral blood. CDR3 in amino acids: CASSIDYLSYEQYF. For the CDR3, the DNA is TGTGCCAGTAGTATAGACTACCTATCTTACGAGCAGTACTTC.